This TCR beta chain was profiled in a study of T cell responses to AZD1222 COVID-19 vaccine. The assay was immunoSEQ multiplex PCR, and TCRdb's table has in-frame clones only and misses some. The sample comprises roughly 100,000 clones, about 90% of which are singletons, and less than 9.5% rests with the top ten. The CDR3 runs 17 residues. This clone has only a few counts. The TCR originated in an adult who received the AZD1222 COVID-19 vaccine. This chain connects TRBV21-1 to TRBJ1-6. TRBV21-1 is assigned pseudogene status. The sample here was peripheral blood, taken 28 days after the second AZD1222 dose. This CDR3 is CASRGWRGFSYNSPLHF. CDR3 bases: TGTGCCAGCAGAGGATGGAGAGGGTTTTCCTATAATTCACCCCTCCACTTT.